This TCR beta chain emerged from a study of metastatic and nonmetastatic thyroid tumors. Each patient came to thyroid surgery without any prior treatment (of any kind). The CDR3 consists of 15 residues. V lost 4 bases to trimming and J lost 8 bases, with 21 bases between them. In germline, CDR1 is DFQATT, CDR2 SNEGSKA (reference sequence). In the original workflow: Building a distant-metastasis classifier for papillary thyroid cancer drew on CDR3 differences across clinicopathological groups. TCRdb re-analyzed the PCR reads using MiXCR. TCRdb, rather than the study authors, made the V and J calls. The sample holds about 22,000 clones, 23% seen once.

Sequencing was done on a sample of blood. This sequence originates from a male donor with papillary thyroid cancer or a benign thyroid nodule (not recorded which). Some clones in this sample may be carry-over from other donors' samples. The J gene is TRBJ2-1, the V gene TRBV20-1, with unresolved D. CDR3 residues: CSATNRLVSRDEQFF. The DNA of the CDR3 is TGCAGTGCTACAAACCGACTGGTTAGTCGGGATGAGCAGTTCTTC.